This TCR beta chain derives from a study of cytomegalovirus exposure and HLA in healthy donors. Study-wide results and limits: When the data were analyzed later, several of the most significant clusters appeared to be linked to common viral pathogens. In vitro testing confirmed a few CMV-associated chains as specific for CMV antigens.

This CDR3 is 12 amino acids long. Per the germline V gene, CDR1 is MNHGY and CDR2 is SAAAGT. V was shortened by 8 bases and J by 7 bases, with 13 bases between the two germline ends. PCR used 60 Vbeta primers and 13 Jbeta primers. Produced via immunoSEQ multiplex PCR; TCRdb's table is partial and in-frame only. Among about 130,000 clones, about 72% were seen once, and the ten largest hold approximately 1.6%. All donors participated as healthy donors of bone marrow. Comment on this clone: Its antigen remains unidentified.

This sequence originates from a female donor in good health and CMV-seronegative. The V call is TRBV6-8, the J call TRBJ2-3; tentative D call: TRBD2 (5 bases). Input material: PBMCs. The DNA of the CDR3 is TGTGCCAGCCGTCTTAGGAGGAATACGCAGTATTTT. The encoded protein is CASRLRRNTQYF.